This entry lists 10 T cell receptor beta chains sequenced from one sample in a study of CD8+CD57+ T cells in acquired aplastic anemia. The template for TCR beta VDJ and CDR3 sequence profiling was genomic DNA. TCRdb itself ran the reads through MiXCR, one entry per CDR3 protein. This table holds around 180,000 distinct CDR3 sequences, approximately 48% found once. Patients chosen for sequencing had shown CD8+CD57+ cell expansion by flow cytometry. Sequencing was done on a sample of sorted CD4+, CD8+, or CD8+CD57+ T cells (not recorded which) from PBMCs. All receptors derive from a human donor with aplastic anemia.

As to this clonotype: A much more abundant neighbour one base away suggests this may be a read error. The V gene is TRBV5-6, the J gene TRBJ2-2; possible D gene TRBD1, 6 bases. The V end lost 4 bases, the J end lost 6 bases, and 19 bases lay between the germline ends. This CDR3 contains 16 residues. The V gene's germline CDR1 is SGHDT and CDR2 YYEEEE. CDR3 protein: CASSTRGIWMAGELFF. The CDR3 DNA sequence: TGTGCCAGCAGCACCAGGGGAATTTGGATGGCCGGGGAGCTGTTTTTT.

This clonotype was seen at least ten times. The genes are TRBV7-2 and TRBJ2-3; 9 bases agree with TRBD1. The CDR3 has 14 residues. Germline trimming cut 4 bases from V and 14 bases from J; bases unmatched to any gene: 13. CDR1 is SGHTA and CDR2 is FQGNSA in the germline V gene. As DNA, the CDR3 is TGTGCCAGCAGCTCACTAAAGACAGGGGGACAGAGGTATTTT. It is translated as CASSSLKTGGQRYF.

This clonotype was seen a few times. The chain uses TRBV5-1 and TRBJ1-5; D gene ambiguous. The V end lost 0 bases, the J end lost 0 bases, and 10 bases lay between the germline ends. This CDR3 is built from 16 residues. CDR1 SGHRS and CDR2 YFSETQ come from the germline V gene. CDR3 protein: CASSLGDSSSNQPQHF. As DNA, the CDR3 is TGCGCCAGCAGCTTGGGCGACTCAAGTAGCAATCAGCCCCAGCATTTT.

This clonotype occurred many times. This chain connects TRBV6-1 to TRBJ2-2; D perhaps matches TRBD2 (8 bases). Germline CDR1 is MNHNS and CDR2 is SASEGT. V lost 6 bases and J lost 3, with 17 bases in between. The CDR3 runs 16 residues. CDR3 amino acids: CASSRRQGLDTGELFF. The DNA of the CDR3 is TGTGCCAGCAGCCGCAGACAGGGACTAGACACCGGGGAGCTGTTTTTT.

This clonotype was seen repeatedly, ten times or more. This chain joins TRBV7-8 and TRBJ1-5, with D possibly matching TRBD1 (5 bases). The CDR3 covers 17 residues. Germline V CDR1 and CDR2: SGHVS, FQNEAQ. Trimming pared 8 bases from V and 2 bases from J, leaving 22 bases between. The CDR3 DNA is TGTGCCAGCGGGGAGATGGCAGGGTCAGATGGCAATCAGCCCCAGCATTTT. Encoded protein: CASGEMAGSDGNQPQHF.

The CDR3 is CASSQVPHEQYF. CDR3 nucleotide sequence: TGTGCCAGCAGCCAAGTTCCCCACGAGCAGTACTTC. The chain carries TRBV14 and TRBJ2-7; the D is unclear. Germline assignment: CDR1 SGHDN and CDR2 FVKESK. V was trimmed by 1 base and J by 5 bases, leaving 6 bases between them. This CDR3 comprises 12 residues.

This chain uses TRBV6-1 with TRBJ1-2; 8 positions match TRBD1. V shed 8 bases and J 7 bases; nucleotides not matched to a gene: 15. The CDR3 is 15 residues long. Per germline, CDR1 MNHNS and CDR2 SASEGT. The CDR3 protein is CASFLSRRDRGGYTF. Here the CDR3 DNA reads TGTGCCAGCTTTTTATCCCGAAGAGACAGGGGTGGCTACACCTTC.

Note on this clonotype: A much larger clone lies a single base off, so this may be a read error. J is TRBJ2-1 and V is TRBV5-1; TRBD1 matches at 7 bases. CDR3 size: 15 residues. In germline, CDR1 is SGHRS, CDR2 YFSETQ. The CDR3 DNA follows: TGCGCCAGCAGCCCCGGACAGGAACCATACAATGAGCGGTTCTTC. The encoded protein is CASSPGQEPYNERFF.

This clonotype was detected a few times. CDR3 bases: TGTGCCACCGGGGACTACAACAATGAGCAGTTCTTC. Translating gives CATGDYNNEQFF. This rearrangement joins TRBV10-3 to TRBJ2-1; 7 nucleotides align to TRBD2. Germline V gene data show CDR1 as ENHRY and CDR2 as SYGVKD. This CDR3 region has 12 residues. Losses at the gene ends were 10 bases for V and 5 bases for J; bases not matched to a gene: 5.

CDR3 sequence reads: CASSSQGGRRDGYTF. The CDR3 nucleotides read TGTGCCAGCAGCTCACAGGGTGGGCGTCGGGATGGCTACACCTTC. The chain couples TRBV3-1 to TRBJ1-2; a possible D gene is TRBD1 (6 bases). V was shortened by 5 bases and J by 6 bases, with 19 bases between the two germline ends. The CDR3 sequence is 15 residues long. Germline lookup yields CDR1 LGHDT and CDR2 YNNKEL (reference sequence).